This TCR beta chain was sequenced during a study of cytomegalovirus exposure and HLA in healthy donors. Study observations and caveats: It emerged from a later analysis that several of the most significant clusters appeared to be linked to common viral pathogens. In vitro experiments confirmed that three CMV-associated chains were specific for CMV antigens. Cytomegalovirus status was reportedly diagnosed by the classifier with high sensitivity and specificity.

Researchers ran the PCR with 60 Vbeta and 13 Jbeta primers. TCRdb's copy holds only in-frame clones and misses some; the assay was immunoSEQ multiplex PCR. The sample lists about 82,000 clones, about 78% occurring once. CDR1 is MDHEN, CDR2 SYDVKM, per germline. The CDR3 loop spans 16 amino acids. Trimming removed 0 bases at V and 0 bases at J, with 9 bases between. Details on this clone: No antigen is known for it.

While unrecorded immune exposures were likely, the donors were nominally healthy when sampled. The V call is TRBV28, the J call TRBJ1-3, with no clear D. The sample comprised PBMCs. This TCR was sampled from a man aged 45-60 years in good health and CMV-seronegative. CDR3 sequence (DNA): TGTGCCAGCAGTTTATGGGAGCGAGGCTCTGGAAACACCATATATTTT. Encoded protein: CASSLWERGSGNTIYF.